This T cell receptor (beta chain) is from a study of Ad26.COV2.S vaccination and SARS-CoV-2 variants. Study-level results: Breadth, reportedly substantial, characterized the spike-specific CD8+ and CD4+ T cell responses after vaccination. From the TCR breadth and depth analyses, total T cell responses may have been underestimated.

For this clone: Its cognate antigen is unknown.

Sequencing used immunoSEQ multiplex PCR; TCRdb keeps in-frame clones, though not all of them. The table has roughly 380,000 clones, roughly 90% seen once. From germline, CDR1 is SGDLS and CDR2 YYNGEE. This CDR3 is built from 14 residues. V dropped 4 bases and J dropped 7; count of bases not matched to a gene: 7. Regarding treatment: 15 to 20 received Ad26.COV2.S at low or high dose, single or two shots; five or six received placebo; per-sample allocation not given. The study sampled participants on day 63 after the first vaccine or placebo injection. The TCR was taken from a person between 18 and 65 years old who received the Ad26.COV2.S COVID-19 vaccine or a placebo. The sample consisted of peripheral blood, taken in a trial of Ad26.COV2.S vaccine versus placebo. This sequence joins TRBV9 and TRBJ1-4; 7 bases agree with TRBD1. Here the CDR3 DNA reads TGTGCCAGCAGCCTCAGGGGGGGCAGTGAAAAACTGTTTTTT. It yields the protein CASSLRGGSEKLFF.